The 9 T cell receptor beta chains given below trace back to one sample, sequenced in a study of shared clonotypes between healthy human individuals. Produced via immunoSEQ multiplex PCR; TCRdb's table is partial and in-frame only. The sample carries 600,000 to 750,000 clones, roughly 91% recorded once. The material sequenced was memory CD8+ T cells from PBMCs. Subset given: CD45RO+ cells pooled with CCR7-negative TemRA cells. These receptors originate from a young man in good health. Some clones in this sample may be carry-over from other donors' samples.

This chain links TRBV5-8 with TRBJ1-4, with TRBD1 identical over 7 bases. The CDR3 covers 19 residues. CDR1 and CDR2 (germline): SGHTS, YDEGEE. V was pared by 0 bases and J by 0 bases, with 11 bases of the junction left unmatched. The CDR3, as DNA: TGTGCCAGCAGCTTGGACCCCCTCGACAGGGAAACAACTAATGAAAAACTGTTTTTT. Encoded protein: CASSLDPLDRETTNEKLFF.

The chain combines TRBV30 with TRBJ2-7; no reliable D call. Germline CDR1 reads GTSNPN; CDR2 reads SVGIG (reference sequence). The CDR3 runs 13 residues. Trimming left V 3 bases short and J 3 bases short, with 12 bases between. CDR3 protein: CAWSGLSIYEQYF. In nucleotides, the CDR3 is TGTGCCTGGAGCGGGTTGAGCATCTACGAGCAGTACTTC.

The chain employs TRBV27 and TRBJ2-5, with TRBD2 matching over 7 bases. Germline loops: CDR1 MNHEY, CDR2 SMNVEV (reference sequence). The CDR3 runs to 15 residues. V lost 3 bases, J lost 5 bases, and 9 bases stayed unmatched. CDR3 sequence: CASSFSAGALETQYF. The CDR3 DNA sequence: TGTGCCAGCAGTTTTTCCGCGGGAGCCCTGGAGACCCAGTACTTC.

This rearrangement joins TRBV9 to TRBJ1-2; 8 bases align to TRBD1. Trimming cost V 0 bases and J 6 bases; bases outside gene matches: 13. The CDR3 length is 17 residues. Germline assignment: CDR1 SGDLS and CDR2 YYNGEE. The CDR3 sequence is CASSVAFQVDRVNGYTF. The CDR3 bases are TGTGCCAGCAGCGTAGCCTTTCAAGTGGACAGGGTGAATGGCTACACCTTC. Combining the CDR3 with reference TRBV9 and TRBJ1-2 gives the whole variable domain DSGVTQTPKHLITATGQRVTLRCSPRSGDLSVYWYQQSLDQGLQFLIQYYNGEERAKGNILERFSAQQFPDLHSELNLSSLELGDSALYFCASSVAFQVDRVNGYTFGSGTRLTVV.

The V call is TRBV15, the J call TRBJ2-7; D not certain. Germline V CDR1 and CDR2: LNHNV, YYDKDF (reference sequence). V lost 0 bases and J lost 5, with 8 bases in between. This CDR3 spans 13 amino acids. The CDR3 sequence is CATSRDPSNEQYF. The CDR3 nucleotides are TGTGCCACCAGCAGAGACCCTTCAAACGAGCAGTACTTC. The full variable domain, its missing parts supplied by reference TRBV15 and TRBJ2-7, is DAMVIQNPRYQVTQFGKPVTLSCSQTLNHNVMYWYQQKSSQAPKLLFHYYDKDFNNEADTPDNFQSRRPNTSFCFLDIRSPGLGDTAMYLCATSRDPSNEQYFGPGTRLTVT.

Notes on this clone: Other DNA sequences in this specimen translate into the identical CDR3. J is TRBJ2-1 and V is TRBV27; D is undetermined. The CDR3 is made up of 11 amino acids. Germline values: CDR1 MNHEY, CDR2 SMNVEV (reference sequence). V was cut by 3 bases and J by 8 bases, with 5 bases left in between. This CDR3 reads CASSFGYEQFF. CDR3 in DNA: TGTGCCAGCAGTTTCGGATATGAGCAGTTCTTC.

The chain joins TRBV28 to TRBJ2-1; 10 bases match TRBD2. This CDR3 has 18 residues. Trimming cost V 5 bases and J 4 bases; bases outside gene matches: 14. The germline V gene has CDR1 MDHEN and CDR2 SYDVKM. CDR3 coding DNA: TGTGCCAGCAGTACGATCCTAGCGGGAGCGATACTTTACAATGAGCAGTTCTTC. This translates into CASSTILAGAILYNEQFF.

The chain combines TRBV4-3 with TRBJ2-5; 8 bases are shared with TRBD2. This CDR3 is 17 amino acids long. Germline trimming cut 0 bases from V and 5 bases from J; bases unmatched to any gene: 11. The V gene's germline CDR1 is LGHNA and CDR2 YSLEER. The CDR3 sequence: CASSQEGGGRLGETQYF. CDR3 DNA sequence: TGCGCCAGCAGCCAAGAAGGCGGGGGGCGTTTGGGTGAGACCCAGTACTTC.

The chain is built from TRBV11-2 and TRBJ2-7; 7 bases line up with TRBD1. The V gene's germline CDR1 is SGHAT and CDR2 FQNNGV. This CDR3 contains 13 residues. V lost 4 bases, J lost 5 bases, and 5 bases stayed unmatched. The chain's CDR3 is CASSSDTGDEQYF. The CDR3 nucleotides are TGTGCCAGCAGCTCGGACACAGGGGACGAGCAGTACTTC.